The 27 T cell receptor beta chains below all came from one sample that was sequenced in a study of long-term antiretroviral therapy in people with HIV. It was version v3.0 of the immunoSEQ assay that was run at survey level. TCRdb keeps only in-frame clones here, not all; method: immunoSEQ multiplex PCR. The sample yields some 18,000 clones, less than 85% seen once. Source: unsorted PBMCs, taken at the start of antiretroviral therapy, before treatment. The origin of the receptors is a young man with HIV.

This clone was picked up a small number of times. This rearrangement joins TRBV5-4 to TRBJ2-4; 11 bases line up with TRBD2. J lost 2 bases, V lost 4 bases, and 8 bases had no gene match. Germline-derived CDR1 and CDR2 are SGHNT and YYREEE (reference sequence). The CDR3 runs to 17 residues. The CDR3 sequence is CASSPGTSGSTKNIQYF. CDR3 DNA: TGTGCCAGCAGCCCAGGGACTAGCGGTAGTACCAAAAACATTCAGTACTTC.

The CDR3 nucleotides are TGTGCCAGCAGTCCGGGACTAGCGAGCAATGAGCAGTTCTTC. Translating gives CASSPGLASNEQFF. The rearrangement uses TRBV6-4 and TRBJ2-1, with 10 bases identical to TRBD2. J gave up 6 bases and V 5 bases, and 4 bases lay outside the gene matches. The CDR3 has 14 amino acids. The germline V gene has CDR1 MRHNA and CDR2 SNTAGT.

This clone was observed a few times. The V call is TRBV5-6, the J call TRBJ2-1; 12 bases fit TRBD2. This CDR3 region has 17 residues. V gave up 1 base and J gave up 2 bases; unmatched junction bases: 4. Germline loops: CDR1 SGHDT, CDR2 YYEEEE. In DNA, the CDR3 is TGTGCCAGCAGCTTGCTGACTAGCGGGAGCACCTACAATGAGCAGTTCTTC. Its translation: CASSLLTSGSTYNEQFF.

The V call is TRBV27, the J call TRBJ2-5; D is undetermined. CDR3 size: 13 residues. With 6 bases removed from V and 3 bases from J, the gap between germline ends came to 11 bases. CDR1 is MNHEY and CDR2 is SMNVEV in the germline V gene (reference sequence). CDR3 sequence: CASRFWGKETQYF. The CDR3 nucleotides read TGTGCCAGCAGGTTTTGGGGAAAAGAGACCCAGTACTTC.

This chain connects TRBV13 to TRBJ2-6; D possibly corresponds to TRBD1 (5 bases). V gave up 4 bases and J gave up 0 bases, with 22 bases separating them. The CDR3 sequence is 20 residues long. Germline V gene sequence: CDR1 PRHDT, CDR2 FYEKMQ (reference sequence). CDR3 region: CASSSSIVGQGGSGANVLTF. The CDR3 DNA sequence: TGTGCCAGCAGCTCCTCCATCGTGGGGCAGGGCGGCTCTGGGGCCAACGTCCTGACTTTC.

This chain uses TRBV11-2 with TRBJ2-7; tentatively, D is TRBD2 (5 bases). The CDR3 covers 13 residues. V lost 4 bases to trimming and J lost 3 bases, with 10 bases between them. The V gene's germline CDR1 is SGHAT and CDR2 FQNNGV. The CDR3 reads CASSSDYRYEQYF. Written as DNA, the CDR3 is TGTGCCAGCAGCTCCGACTACCGCTACGAGCAGTACTTC.

This clone was counted once. V usage is TRBV29-1 and J usage is TRBJ2-1; D unclear. Germline CDR1 and CDR2: SQVTM and ANQGSEA. This CDR3 contains 11 residues. Trimming left V 5 bases short and J 5 bases short, with 7 bases between. The CDR3 region is CSVRENNEQFF. In nucleotides, the CDR3 is TGCAGCGTTCGAGAAAACAATGAGCAGTTCTTC.

The chain joins TRBV27 to TRBJ1-1; D possibly corresponds to TRBD1 (6 bases). The CDR3 consists of 16 residues. Trimming cost V 6 bases and J 3 bases, with 20 bases left between them. Germline V gives CDR1 MNHEY, CDR2 SMNVEV (reference sequence). As DNA, the CDR3 is TGTGCCAGCAGGATGACCGCAGGGGTCTTGGACACTGAAGCTTTCTTT. Translated: CASRMTAGVLDTEAFF.

CDR3 bases: TGTGCCAGCAGTGACTCGGGGGCTACTACTGAGCAGTTCTTC. Translating gives CASSDSGATTEQFF. The chain couples TRBV6-4 to TRBJ2-1, with a tentative D call TRBD1 (6 bases). Germline V gene data show CDR1 as MRHNA and CDR2 as SNTAGT. The V gene lost 0 bases and the J gene lost 9 bases, with 12 bases spanning the gap. The CDR3 is made up of 14 amino acids.

This sequence joins TRBV5-4 and TRBJ2-7, with D possibly matching TRBD2 (5 bases). CDR3 length: 14 amino acids. The germline CDR1 and CDR2 sequences are SGHNT and YYREEE (reference sequence). The V end lost 0 bases, the J end lost 3 bases, and 10 bases lay between the germline ends. Written as DNA, the CDR3 is TGTGCCAGCAGCTTGGAGGGAGCGTACTACGAGCAGTACTTC. This codes for CASSLEGAYYEQYF.

This clone appeared once. The rearrangement uses TRBV11-2 and TRBJ2-7, with 10 bases identical to TRBD2. Per germline, CDR1 SGHAT and CDR2 FQNNGV. CDR3 length: 14 amino acids. V shed 1 base, J shed 3 bases, and the junction held 0 bases outside the gene matches. As DNA, the CDR3 is TGTGCCAGCAGCTTAGGGACTAGCGGCTACGAGCAGTACTTC. It translates to CASSLGTSGYEQYF.

This clone has only one observation. This chain uses TRBV25-1 with TRBJ1-5; tentative D call: TRBD1 (5 bases). The CDR3 totals 14 residues. The ends were cut back, 6 bases at V and 1 base at J, with 10 bases in the middle. Germline-derived CDR1 and CDR2 are MGHDK and SYGVNS. CDR3 coding DNA: TGTGCCAGCAGCGGGGCACCCAGCAATCAGCCCCAGCATTTT. Residues: CASSGAPSNQPQHF.

J is TRBJ2-7 and V is TRBV4-3; 9 positions match TRBD2. CDR3 length: 18 residues. Germline V gene sequence: CDR1 LGHNA, CDR2 YSLEER. After removal of 1 base from V and 4 bases from J, the junction contained 14 bases not matched to a gene. Here the CDR3 reads CASSQGLGRGSGRYEQYF. The CDR3 bases are TGCGCCAGCAGCCAAGGTTTGGGGCGGGGTAGCGGGAGATACGAGCAGTACTTC.

The CDR3: CASSFWAPGPNLYNEQFF. The CDR3 DNA is TGTGCCAGCAGTTTTTGGGCCCCGGGACCCAACCTTTACAATGAGCAGTTCTTC. The gene calls are TRBV28 and TRBJ2-1; the D gene could be TRBD1 or TRBD2 (5 bases each). CDR3 length equals 18 residues. The V and J ends lost 3 bases and 4 bases respectively, with 22 bases between them. Germline V CDR1 and CDR2: MDHEN, SYDVKM.

This sequence joins TRBV27 and TRBJ2-7; D is perhaps TRBD1 (8 bases). Germline lookup yields CDR1 MNHEY and CDR2 SMNVEV (reference sequence). This CDR3 has 14 amino acids. V was shortened by 2 bases and J by 4 bases, with 12 bases between the two germline ends. CDR3 DNA: TGTGCCAGCAGTTTACAACAGGGGGGGTACGAGCAGTACTTC. Its translation is CASSLQQGGYEQYF.

V gene TRBV19 combines with J gene TRBJ2-1; 10 nucleotides line up with TRBD2. V dropped 2 bases and J dropped 6; count of bases not matched to a gene: 16. The germline gives CDR1 LNHDA, CDR2 SQIVND (reference sequence). The CDR3 runs to 19 residues. The CDR3 bases are TGTGCCAGTAGTATATCCCTAGCGGGAGTTGAAGTGTTCGGCAATGAGCAGTTCTTC. It is translated as CASSISLAGVEVFGNEQFF.

J is TRBJ1-4 and V is TRBV28; D possibly corresponds to TRBD1 (6 bases). Per germline, CDR1 MDHEN and CDR2 SYDVKM. Trimming removed 8 bases from V and 1 base from J, with 11 bases in between. The CDR3 has 14 amino acids. CDR3 loop: CASGEGGTNEKLFF. CDR3 sequence (DNA): TGTGCCAGCGGCGAGGGGGGAACTAATGAAAAACTGTTTTTT.

The chain uses TRBV2 and TRBJ2-7, with D perhaps being TRBD1 or TRBD2 (5 bases each). Germline CDR1 and CDR2: SNHLY and FYNNEI. This CDR3 spans 14 amino acids. With 7 bases removed from V and 0 bases from J, the gap between germline ends came to 13 bases. The CDR3 is CASIGTASSYEQYF. CDR3 bases: TGTGCCAGCATTGGGACGGCTAGCTCCTACGAGCAGTACTTC. Full variable domain (remainder filled in from reference TRBV2 and TRBJ2-7): EPEVTQTPSHQVTQMGQEVILRCVPISNHLYFYWYRQILGQKVEFLVSFYNNEISEKSEIFDDQFSVERPDGSNFTLKIRSTKLEDSAMYFCASIGTASSYEQYFGPGTRLTVT.

The chain couples TRBV15 to TRBJ2-7; D tentatively fits TRBD1 or TRBD2 (6 bases each). Germline V lookup: CDR1 LNHNV, CDR2 YYDKDF (reference sequence). The CDR3 is 14 amino acids. V shed 0 bases and J shed 4 bases, with 10 bases lying between them. The CDR3 reads CATSRDEGGYEQYF. The CDR3, as DNA: TGTGCCACCAGCAGAGATGAGGGGGGTTACGAGCAGTACTTC.

V usage is TRBV5-4 and J usage is TRBJ2-5; 8 positions agree with TRBD2. The DNA end favors TRBJ2-7, so the J call may be wrong. Per the germline V gene, CDR1 is SGHNT and CDR2 is YYREEE (reference sequence). The CDR3 has 15 amino acids. The CDR3 spells CASSLGGGRSYEQYF. In DNA, the CDR3 is TGTGCCAGCAGCTTGGGTGGCGGGAGGAGCTACGAGCAGTACTTC.

Here the CDR3 reads CASSRTANQPQHF. DNA for the CDR3: TGTGCCAGCAGTAGGACAGCTAATCAGCCCCAGCATTTT. The chain recombines TRBV6-4 with TRBJ1-5; D possibly corresponds to TRBD1 (6 bases). This CDR3 spans 13 amino acids. Germline CDR1 and CDR2: MRHNA and SNTAGT. V lost 5 bases and J 4 bases, leaving 9 bases between the germline ends.

V is TRBV6-5 and J is TRBJ1-3; D is uncertain. This CDR3 has 16 amino acids. Deletions cut 4 bases from V and 3 bases from J, with 16 bases between. Germline CDR1 MNHEY, CDR2 SVGAGI. In nucleotides, the CDR3 is TGTGCCAGCAGTTTATCTGGAGCGGACTTTGGAAACACCATATATTTT. This codes for CASSLSGADFGNTIYF.

The rearrangement joins TRBV9 to TRBJ1-1; 8 positions match TRBD1. Trimming removed 0 bases from V and 7 bases from J; junction bases left unmatched: 2. Germline V gives CDR1 SGDLS, CDR2 YYNGEE. The CDR3 length is 13 residues. The CDR3 protein is CASSVDGQGEAFF. CDR3 sequence (DNA): TGTGCCAGCAGCGTAGATGGACAGGGTGAAGCTTTCTTT.

The rearrangement joins TRBV29-1 to TRBJ2-7, with D unresolved. CDR1 and CDR2 from the germline V gene are SQVTM and ANQGSEA. Trimming removed 3 bases at V and 0 bases at J, with 15 bases between. The CDR3 sequence is 15 residues long. The CDR3 nucleotides read TGCAGCGTTGAGCGAGGACGCGGCAGCTCCTACGAGCAGTACTTC. It yields the protein CSVERGRGSSYEQYF.

V usage is TRBV19 and J usage is TRBJ2-4; maybe TRBD2 (5 bases). V was pared by 0 bases and J by 0 bases, with 12 bases between. The CDR3 runs 17 residues. Germline assignment: CDR1 LNHDA and CDR2 SQIVND (reference sequence). The CDR3 nucleotides read TGTGCCAGTAGTATAGATCCCAGAGGGCCAGCCAAAAACATTCAGTACTTC. This translates into CASSIDPRGPAKNIQYF.

The chain is built from TRBV19 and TRBJ1-1, with D unresolved. The V and J ends lost 6 bases and 1 base respectively, with 12 bases between them. Per the germline V gene, CDR1 is LNHDA and CDR2 is SQIVND (reference sequence). The CDR3 sequence is 14 residues long. The CDR3 DNA follows: TGTGCCAGTAGATCCCCTTTGCAGAACACTGAAGCTTTCTTT. Its protein is CASRSPLQNTEAFF.

This chain joins TRBV11-3 and TRBJ2-5; 9 positions agree with TRBD1. CDR3 length: 16 residues. V trimming: 5 bases; J trimming: 5 bases; junction bases outside the gene matches: 12. The germline V gene encodes CDR1 SGHNT and CDR2 YENEEA. CDR3 sequence reads: CASSPRTGAAVETQYF. In DNA, the CDR3 is TGTGCCAGCAGCCCTCGGACAGGGGCCGCCGTGGAGACCCAGTACTTC.